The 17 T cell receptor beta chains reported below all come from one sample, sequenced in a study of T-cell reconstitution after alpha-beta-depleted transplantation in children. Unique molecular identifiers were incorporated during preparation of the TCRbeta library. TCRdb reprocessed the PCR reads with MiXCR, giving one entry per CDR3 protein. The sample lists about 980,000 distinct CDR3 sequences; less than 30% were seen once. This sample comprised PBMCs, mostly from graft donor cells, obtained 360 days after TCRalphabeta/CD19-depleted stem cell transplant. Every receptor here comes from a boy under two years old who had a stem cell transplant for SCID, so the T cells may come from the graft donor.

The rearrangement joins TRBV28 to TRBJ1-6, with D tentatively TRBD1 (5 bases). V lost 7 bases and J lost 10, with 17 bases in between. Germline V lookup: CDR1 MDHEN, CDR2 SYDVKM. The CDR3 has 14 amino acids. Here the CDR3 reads CASTFWAGTSPLHF. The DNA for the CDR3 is TGTGCCAGCACCTTCTGGGCAGGGACCTCACCCCTCCACTTT.

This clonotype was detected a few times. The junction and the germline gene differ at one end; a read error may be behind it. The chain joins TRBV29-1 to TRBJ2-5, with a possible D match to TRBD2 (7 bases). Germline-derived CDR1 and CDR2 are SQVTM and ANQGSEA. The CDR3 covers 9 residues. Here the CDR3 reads CSVEDSGDF. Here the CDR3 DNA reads TGCAGCGTCGAGGACAGCGGGGACTTC. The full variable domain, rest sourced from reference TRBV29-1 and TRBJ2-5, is SAVISQKPSRDICQRGTSLTIQCQVDSQVTMMFWYRQQPGQSLTLIATANQGSEATYESGFVIDKFPISRPNLTFSTLTVSNMSPEDSSIYLCSVEDSGDFGPGTRLLVL.

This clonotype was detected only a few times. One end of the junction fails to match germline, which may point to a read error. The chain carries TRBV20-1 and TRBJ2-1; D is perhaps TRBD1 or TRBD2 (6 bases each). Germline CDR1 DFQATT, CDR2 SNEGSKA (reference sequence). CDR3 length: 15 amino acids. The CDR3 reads CSARGVGGGHNEQFF. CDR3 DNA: TGCAGTGCAAGAGGGGTCGGGGGCGGACACAATGAGCAGTTCTTC.

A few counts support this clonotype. The CDR3 region has the DNA TGCAGCGTTGAAGAATTGGGACAGGGGGGTTACGAGCAGTACTTC. Translating gives CSVEELGQGGYEQYF. J is TRBJ2-7 and V is TRBV29-1; 11 bases are shared with TRBD1. V dropped 0 bases and J dropped 4; count of bases not matched to a gene: 5. Germline V gene data show CDR1 as SQVTM and CDR2 as ANQGSEA. There are 15 residues in the CDR3.

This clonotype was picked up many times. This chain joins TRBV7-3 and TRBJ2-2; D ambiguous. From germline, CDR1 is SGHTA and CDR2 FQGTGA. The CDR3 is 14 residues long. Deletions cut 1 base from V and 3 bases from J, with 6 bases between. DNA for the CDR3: TGTGCCAGCAGCTTAAGCCCGGACACCGGGGAGCTGTTTTTT. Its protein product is CASSLSPDTGELFF. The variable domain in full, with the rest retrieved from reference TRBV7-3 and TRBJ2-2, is GAGVSQTPSNKVTEKGKYVELRCDPISGHTALYWYRQSLGQGPEFLIYFQGTGAADDSGLPNDRFFAVRPEGSVSTLKIQRTERGDSAVYLCASSLSPDTGELFFGEGSRLTVL.

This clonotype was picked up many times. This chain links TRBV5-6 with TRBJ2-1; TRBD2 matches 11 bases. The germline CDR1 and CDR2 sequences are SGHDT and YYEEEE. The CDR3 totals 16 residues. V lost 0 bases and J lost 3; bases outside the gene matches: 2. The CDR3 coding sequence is TGTGCCAGCAGCTTGGGACTAGCGGGGTTCTACAATGAGCAGTTCTTC. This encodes CASSLGLAGFYNEQFF.

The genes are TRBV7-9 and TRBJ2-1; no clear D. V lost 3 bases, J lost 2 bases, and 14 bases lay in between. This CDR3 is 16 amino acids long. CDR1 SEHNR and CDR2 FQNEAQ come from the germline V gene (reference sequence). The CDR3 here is CASSLPGKHTYNEQFF. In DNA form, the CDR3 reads TGTGCCAGCAGCTTGCCAGGCAAACACACCTACAATGAGCAGTTCTTC.

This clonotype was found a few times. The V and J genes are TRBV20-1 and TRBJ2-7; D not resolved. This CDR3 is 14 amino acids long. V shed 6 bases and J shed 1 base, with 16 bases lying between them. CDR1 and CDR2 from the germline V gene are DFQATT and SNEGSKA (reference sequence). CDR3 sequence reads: CSARFRQPSYEQYF. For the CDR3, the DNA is TGCAGTGCGCGGTTTAGGCAGCCGTCCTACGAGCAGTACTTC.

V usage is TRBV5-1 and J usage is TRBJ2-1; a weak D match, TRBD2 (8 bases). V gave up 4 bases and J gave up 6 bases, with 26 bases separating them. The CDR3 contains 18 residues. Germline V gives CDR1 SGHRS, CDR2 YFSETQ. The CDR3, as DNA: TGCGCCAGCAGCCCGGGGGGGACAGCGCTTTGGGGAACCAATGAGCAGTTCTTC. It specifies CASSPGGTALWGTNEQFF. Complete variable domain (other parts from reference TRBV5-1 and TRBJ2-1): KAGVTQTPRYLIKTRGQQVTLSCSPISGHRSVSWYQQTPGQGLQFLFEYFSETQRNKGNFPGRFSGRQFSNSRSEMNVSTLELGDSALYLCASSPGGTALWGTNEQFFGPGTRLTVL.

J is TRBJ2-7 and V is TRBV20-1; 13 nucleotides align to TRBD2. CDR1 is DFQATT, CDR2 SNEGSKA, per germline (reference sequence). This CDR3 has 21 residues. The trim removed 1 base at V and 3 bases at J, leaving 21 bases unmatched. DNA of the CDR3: TGCAGTGCTAGAGCCCTTCGTACGGGACTAGCGGGGACCTTGAATGACTACGAGCAGTACTTC. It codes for CSARALRTGLAGTLNDYEQYF.

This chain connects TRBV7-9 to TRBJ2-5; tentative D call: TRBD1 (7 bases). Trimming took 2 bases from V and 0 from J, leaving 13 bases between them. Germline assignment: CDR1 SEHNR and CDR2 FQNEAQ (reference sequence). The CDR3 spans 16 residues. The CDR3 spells CASSLKAGGYQETQYF. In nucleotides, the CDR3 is TGTGCCAGCAGCTTAAAGGCAGGGGGGTACCAAGAGACCCAGTACTTC.

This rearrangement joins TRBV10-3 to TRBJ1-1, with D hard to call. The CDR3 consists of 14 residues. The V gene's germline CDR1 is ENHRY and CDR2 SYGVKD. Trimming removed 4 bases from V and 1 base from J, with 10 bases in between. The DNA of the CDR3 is TGTGCCATCAGTGGAGGGTTGCGGAACACTGAAGCTTTCTTT. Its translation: CAISGGLRNTEAFF.

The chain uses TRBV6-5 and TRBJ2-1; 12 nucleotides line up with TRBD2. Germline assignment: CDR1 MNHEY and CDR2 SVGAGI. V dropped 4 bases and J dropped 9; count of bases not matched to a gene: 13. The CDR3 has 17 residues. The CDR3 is CASSLEASGGVRGEQFF. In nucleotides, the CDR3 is TGTGCCAGCAGTTTAGAGGCTAGCGGGGGGGTCCGCGGTGAGCAGTTCTTC.

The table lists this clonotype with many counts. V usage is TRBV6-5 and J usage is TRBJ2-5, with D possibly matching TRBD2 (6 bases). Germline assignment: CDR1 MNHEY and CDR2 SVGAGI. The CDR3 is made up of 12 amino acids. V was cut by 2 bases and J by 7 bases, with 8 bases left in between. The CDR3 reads CASSYGAGTQYF. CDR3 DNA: TGTGCCAGCAGTTACGGAGCGGGGACCCAGTACTTC.

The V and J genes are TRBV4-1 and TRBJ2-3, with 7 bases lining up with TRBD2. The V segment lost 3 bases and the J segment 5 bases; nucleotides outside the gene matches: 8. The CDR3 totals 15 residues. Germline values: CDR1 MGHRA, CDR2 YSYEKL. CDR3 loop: CASSHPRGVGDTQYF. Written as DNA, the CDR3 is TGCGCCAGCAGCCACCCCCGGGGGGTAGGAGATACGCAGTATTTT.

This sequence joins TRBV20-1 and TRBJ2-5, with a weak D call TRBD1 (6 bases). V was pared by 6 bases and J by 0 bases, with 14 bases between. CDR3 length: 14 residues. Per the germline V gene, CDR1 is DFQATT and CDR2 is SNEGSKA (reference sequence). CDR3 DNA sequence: TGCAGTGCGCCGTCGGGACAAGACCAAGAGACCCAGTACTTC. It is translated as CSAPSGQDQETQYF.

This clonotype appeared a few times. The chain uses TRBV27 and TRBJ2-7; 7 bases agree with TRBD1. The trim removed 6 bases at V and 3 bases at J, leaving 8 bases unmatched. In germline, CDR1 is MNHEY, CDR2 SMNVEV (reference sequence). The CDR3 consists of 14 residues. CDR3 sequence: CASRGQNIFYEQYF. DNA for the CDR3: TGTGCCAGCAGGGGACAGAACATCTTCTACGAGCAGTACTTC.